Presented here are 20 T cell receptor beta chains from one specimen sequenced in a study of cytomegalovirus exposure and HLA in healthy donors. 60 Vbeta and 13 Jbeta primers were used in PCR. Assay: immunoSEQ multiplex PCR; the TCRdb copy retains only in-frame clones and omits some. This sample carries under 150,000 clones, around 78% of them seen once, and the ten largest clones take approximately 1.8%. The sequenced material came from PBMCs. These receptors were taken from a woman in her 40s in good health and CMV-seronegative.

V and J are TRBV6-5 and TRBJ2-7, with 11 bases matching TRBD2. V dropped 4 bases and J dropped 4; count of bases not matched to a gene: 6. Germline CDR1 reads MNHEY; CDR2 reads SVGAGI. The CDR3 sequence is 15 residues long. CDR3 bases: TGTGCCAGCAGTTCAAGATTAGCGGGAGGGTACGAGCAGTACTTC. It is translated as CASSSRLAGGYEQYF.

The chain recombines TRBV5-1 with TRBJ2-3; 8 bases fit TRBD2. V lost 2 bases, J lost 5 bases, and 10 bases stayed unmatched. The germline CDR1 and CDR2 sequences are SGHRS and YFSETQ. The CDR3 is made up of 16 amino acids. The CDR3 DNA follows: TGCGCCAGCAGCTTTGATAGCGGGAACCCAGGAGATACGCAGTATTTT. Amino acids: CASSFDSGNPGDTQYF. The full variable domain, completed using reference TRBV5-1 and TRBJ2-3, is KAGVTQTPRYLIKTRGQQVTLSCSPISGHRSVSWYQQTPGQGLQFLFEYFSETQRNKGNFPGRFSGRQFSNSRSEMNVSTLELGDSALYLCASSFDSGNPGDTQYFGPGTRLTVL.

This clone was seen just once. The CDR3 sequence is CASSRGTGPYEQYF. For the CDR3, the DNA is TGTGCCAGCAGCCGTGGGACAGGACCCTACGAGCAGTACTTC. J is TRBJ2-5 and V is TRBV6-5; 8 bases align to TRBD1. The DNA end lines up better with TRBJ2-7; the J call may be wrong. There are 14 residues in the CDR3. Germline CDR1 MNHEY, CDR2 SVGAGI.

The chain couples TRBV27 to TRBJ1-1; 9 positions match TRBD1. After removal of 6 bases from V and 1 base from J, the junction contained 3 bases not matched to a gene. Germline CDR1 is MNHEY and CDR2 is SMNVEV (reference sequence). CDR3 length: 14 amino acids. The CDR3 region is CASSKGQGNTEAFF. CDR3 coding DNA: TGTGCCAGCAGCAAGGGACAGGGGAACACTGAAGCTTTCTTT.

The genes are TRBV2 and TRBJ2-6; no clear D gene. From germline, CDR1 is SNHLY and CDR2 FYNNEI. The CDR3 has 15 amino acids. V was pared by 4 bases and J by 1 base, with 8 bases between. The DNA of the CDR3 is TGTGCCAGCAGTGTTTTAGCATCTGGGGCCAACGTCCTGACTTTC. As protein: CASSVLASGANVLTF.

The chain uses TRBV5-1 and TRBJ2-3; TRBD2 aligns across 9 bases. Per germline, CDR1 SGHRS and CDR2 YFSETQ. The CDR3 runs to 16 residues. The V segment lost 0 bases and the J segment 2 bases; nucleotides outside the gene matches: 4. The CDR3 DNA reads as TGCGCCAGCAGCTTGGGACTAGCGGAGCTCACAGATACGCAGTATTTT. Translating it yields CASSLGLAELTDTQYF.

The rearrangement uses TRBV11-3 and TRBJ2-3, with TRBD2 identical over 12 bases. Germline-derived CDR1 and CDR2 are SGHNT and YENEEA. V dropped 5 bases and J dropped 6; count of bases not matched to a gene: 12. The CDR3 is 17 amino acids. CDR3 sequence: CASSPPFPTSGSDTQYF. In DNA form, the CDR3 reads TGTGCCAGCAGCCCACCCTTCCCGACTAGCGGGAGTGATACGCAGTATTTT.

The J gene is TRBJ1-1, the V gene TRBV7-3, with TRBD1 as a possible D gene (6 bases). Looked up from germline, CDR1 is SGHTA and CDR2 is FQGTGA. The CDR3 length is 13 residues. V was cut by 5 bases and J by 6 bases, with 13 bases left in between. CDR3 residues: CASSRQGNSEAFF. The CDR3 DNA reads TGTGCCAGCAGCCGCCAGGGGAATTCTGAAGCTTTCTTT.

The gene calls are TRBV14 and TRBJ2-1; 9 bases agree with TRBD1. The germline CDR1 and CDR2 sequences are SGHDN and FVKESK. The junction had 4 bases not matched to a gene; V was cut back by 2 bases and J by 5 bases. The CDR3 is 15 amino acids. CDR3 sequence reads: CASSQSGQGNNEQFF. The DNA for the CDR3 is TGTGCCAGCAGCCAAAGTGGACAGGGGAACAATGAGCAGTTCTTC.

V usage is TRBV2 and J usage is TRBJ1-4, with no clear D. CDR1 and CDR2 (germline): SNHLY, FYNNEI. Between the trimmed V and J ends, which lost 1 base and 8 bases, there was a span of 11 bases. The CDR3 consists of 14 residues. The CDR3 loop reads CASSEGTGGEKLFF. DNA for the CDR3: TGTGCCAGCAGTGAAGGGACCGGAGGGGAAAAACTGTTTTTT.

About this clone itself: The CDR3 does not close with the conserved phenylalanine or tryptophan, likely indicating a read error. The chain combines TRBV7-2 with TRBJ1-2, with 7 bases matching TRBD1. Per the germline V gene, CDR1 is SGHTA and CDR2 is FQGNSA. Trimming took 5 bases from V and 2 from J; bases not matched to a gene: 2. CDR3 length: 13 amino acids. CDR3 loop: CASSPGQNYGYTL. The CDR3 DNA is TGTGCCAGCAGCCCGGGACAGAACTATGGCTACACCCTC.

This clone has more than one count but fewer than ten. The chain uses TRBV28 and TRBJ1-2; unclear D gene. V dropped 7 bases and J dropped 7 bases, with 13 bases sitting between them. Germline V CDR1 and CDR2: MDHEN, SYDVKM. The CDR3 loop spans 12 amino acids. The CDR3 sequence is CASTSGVGGYTF. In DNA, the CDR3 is TGTGCCAGCACTTCCGGGGTGGGTGGCTACACCTTC.

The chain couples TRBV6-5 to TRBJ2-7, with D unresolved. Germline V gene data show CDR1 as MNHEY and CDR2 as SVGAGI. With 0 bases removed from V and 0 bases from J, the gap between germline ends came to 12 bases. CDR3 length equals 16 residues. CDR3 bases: TGTGCCAGCAGTTACTCGACAAACTTACTCTCCTACGAGCAGTACTTC. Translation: CASSYSTNLLSYEQYF.

CDR3 amino acids: CASSPRTATYEQYF. CDR3 bases: TGTGCCAGCAGCCCTAGGACAGCTACCTACGAGCAGTACTTC. The chain links TRBV6-5 to TRBJ2-7; the D gene is possibly TRBD1 (6 bases). The CDR3 is 14 amino acids. Germline loops: CDR1 MNHEY, CDR2 SVGAGI. Trimming cost V 6 bases and J 2 bases, with 14 bases left between them.

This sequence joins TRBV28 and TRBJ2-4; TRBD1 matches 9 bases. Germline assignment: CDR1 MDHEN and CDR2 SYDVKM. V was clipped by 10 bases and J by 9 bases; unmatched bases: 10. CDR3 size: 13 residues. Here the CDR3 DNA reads TGTGCCACCTTGCCGGGACAGGGTGGCATTCAGTACTTC. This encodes CATLPGQGGIQYF.

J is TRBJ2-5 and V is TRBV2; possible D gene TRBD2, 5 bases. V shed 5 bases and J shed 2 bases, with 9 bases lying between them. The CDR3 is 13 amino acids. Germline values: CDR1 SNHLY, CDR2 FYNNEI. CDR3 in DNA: TGTGCCAGCAGTCGGGGTCCACAAGAGACCCAGTACTTC. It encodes CASSRGPQETQYF. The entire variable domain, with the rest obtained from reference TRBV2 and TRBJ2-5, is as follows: EPEVTQTPSHQVTQMGQEVILRCVPISNHLYFYWYRQILGQKVEFLVSFYNNEISEKSEIFDDQFSVERPDGSNFTLKIRSTKLEDSAMYFCASSRGPQETQYFGPGTRLLVL.

The CDR3 protein is CASSLFRAEEQYF. In nucleotides, the CDR3 is TGTGCCAGCAGTTTGTTCAGGGCGGAGGAGCAGTACTTC. The gene calls are TRBV27 and TRBJ2-7; tentatively, D is TRBD1 (5 bases). V was trimmed by 3 bases and J by 7 bases, leaving 13 bases between them. CDR3 length equals 13 residues. CDR1 and CDR2 (germline): MNHEY, SMNVEV (reference sequence).

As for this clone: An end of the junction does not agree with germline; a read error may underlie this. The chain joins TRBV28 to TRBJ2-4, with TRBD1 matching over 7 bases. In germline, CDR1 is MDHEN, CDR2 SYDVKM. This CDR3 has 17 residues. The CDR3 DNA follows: TGTGCCAGCAGTTTCCCATCAGGGGGTTTTGGCAAAAACAGTCAGTACTTC. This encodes CASSFPSGGFGKNSQYF.

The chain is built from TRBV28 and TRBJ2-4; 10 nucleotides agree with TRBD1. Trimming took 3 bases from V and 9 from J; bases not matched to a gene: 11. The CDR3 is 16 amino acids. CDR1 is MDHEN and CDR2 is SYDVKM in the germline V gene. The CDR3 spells CASSLPRGQGTVIQYF. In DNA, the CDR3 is TGTGCCAGCAGTTTGCCTAGGGGACAGGGGACGGTCATTCAGTACTTC.

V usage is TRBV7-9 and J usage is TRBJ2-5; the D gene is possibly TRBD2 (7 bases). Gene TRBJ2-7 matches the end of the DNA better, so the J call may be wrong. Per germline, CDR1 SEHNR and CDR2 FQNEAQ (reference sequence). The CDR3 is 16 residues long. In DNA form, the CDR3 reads TGTGCCAGCAAGGGAGGGGGTGTCGGCCGCGCCCCCGAGCAGTACTTC. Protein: CASKGGGVGRAPEQYF.